The clone carrying this TCR beta chain has at least ten counts. J was trimmed by 5 bases and V by 5 bases; bases with no gene match: 7. This CDR3 is 15 amino acids long. Germline CDR1 reads MNHEY; CDR2 reads SVGAGI. These data come from a study of early T cells in non-severe SARS-CoV-2 infection. About the study: The authors sequenced bulk RNA from unsorted whole blood, leaving chains unpaired.

The protocol attached unique molecular identifiers to individual cDNA molecules. TCRdb re-called the 5' RACE reads with MiXCR, one entry per CDR3 protein. The table records about 45,000 distinct CDR3 sequences, approximately 10% of them present only once. The source is an adult who was a healthcare worker with PCR-confirmed SARS-CoV-2 infection or an uninfected control (not recorded which). V is TRBV6-5 and J is TRBJ2-7, with TRBD2 identical over 12 bases. Sequencing was carried out using whole blood. This chain's CDR3 is CASSPTSGSNDEQYF. CDR3 bases: TGTGCCAGCAGTCCGACTAGCGGGAGTAACGACGAGCAGTACTTC.